Listed below are T cell receptor beta chains from one sample, sequenced in a study of CD8+ T cells in alopecia areata. The data were produced by immunoSEQ multiplex PCR, yet TCRdb's version contains in-frame clones alone and is incomplete. In the table there are about 210,000 clones, just over 65% of which are singletons. The specimen was CD4+ T cells sorted from blood, collected around week 44, from a patient treated with tofacitinib. The receptors were gathered from a human donor with alopecia areata. CDR3s include the opening cysteine and the closing phenylalanine or tryptophan. D genes are given only for firm matches. Expanded clones get a size class; other rows say once, few or many, or leave the size out.

D	V	J	size	CDR3	DNA
TRBD1	TRBV30	TRBJ1-1	-	CAWSGDRIEAFF	TGTGCCTGGAGTGGGGACAGGATCGAAGCTTTCTTT
TRBD1	TRBV6-5	TRBJ1-5	-	CASRTGMDQPQHF	TGTGCCAGCAGGACAGGGATGGATCAGCCCCAGCATTTT
TRBD1	TRBV4-3	TRBJ1-6	-	CASSPTRGRNSPLHF	TGCGCCAGCAGTCCGACCAGGGGGCGCAATTCACCCCTCCACTTT
-	TRBV5-1	TRBJ1-2	-	CASSDPLGGNYGYTF	TGCGCCAGCAGCGACCCTTTGGGAGGGAACTATGGCTACACCTTC
-	TRBV2	TRBJ2-7	-	CASIRAATSNSYEQYF	TGTGCCAGCATCCGGGCGGCTACCTCCAACTCCTACGAGCAGTACTTC
-	TRBV30	TRBJ2-2	few	CASAGLNTGELFF	TGTGCATCCGCCGGGCTAAACACCGGGGAGCTGTTTTTT
-	TRBV7-2	TRBJ2-5	once	CASSPTGTQYF	TGTGCCAGCAGCCCGACAGGGACCCAGTACTTC
TRBD1	TRBV30	TRBJ1-1	-	CAWSGQGNTEAFF	TGTGCCTGGAGTGGACAGGGTAACACTGAAGCTTTCTTT
TRBD1	TRBV29-1	TRBJ1-1	-	CSVGRGLGTEAFF	TGCAGCGTTGGTAGGGGGCTTGGCACTGAAGCTTTCTTT
TRBD1	TRBV29-1	TRBJ2-7	few	CSVAGTGGYEQYF	TGCAGCGTCGCCGGGACAGGGGGATACGAGCAGTACTTC
TRBD1	TRBV7-9	TRBJ1-1	-	CASSTYPGQGTNTEAFF	TGTGCCAGCAGCACATATCCGGGACAGGGGACGAACACTGAAGCTTTCTTT
-	TRBV2	TRBJ1-6	-	CASMGYGTRDSPLHF	TGTGCCAGCATGGGTTATGGGACTAGAGATTCACCCCTCCACTTT
-	TRBV5-1	TRBJ1-4	once	CASSPGARSNEKLFF	TGCGCCAGCAGCCCTGGGGCCCGGTCTAATGAAAAACTGTTTTTT
-	TRBV29-1	TRBJ2-7	-	CSVEDRSSYEQYF	TGCAGCGTTGAAGACAGGAGCTCCTACGAGCAGTACTTC
TRBD2	TRBV2	TRBJ2-3	-	CASSQRTSGGTDTQYF	TGTGCCAGCAGTCAGAGGACTAGCGGGGGCACAGATACGCAGTATTTT
-	TRBV5-1	TRBJ2-7	few	CASSLGQSYEQYF	TGCGCCAGCAGCTTGGGGCAGTCCTACGAGCAGTACTTC
-	TRBV5-1	TRBJ1-1	-	CASSWAGRNTEAFF	TGCGCCAGCAGCTGGGCGGGACGGAACACTGAAGCTTTCTTT
-	TRBV4-3	TRBJ1-4	-	CASSQATGEKLFF	TGCGCCAGCAGCCAAGCTACAGGTGAAAAACTGTTTTTT
TRBD1	TRBV25-1	TRBJ2-3	-	CASSRTGGDSTDTQYF	TGTGCCAGCAGCAGGACAGGGGGCGATAGCACAGATACGCAGTATTTT
-	TRBV18	TRBJ2-2	few	CASSPPQLPGELFF	TGTGCCAGCTCACCACCGCAGCTTCCCGGGGAGCTGTTTTTT
-	TRBV2	TRBJ1-5	few	CASSPRGGVRQPQHF	TGTGCCAGCAGTCCAAGGGGTGGGGTGAGACAGCCCCAGCATTTT
-	TRBV7-9	TRBJ1-2	-	CASSSMDVYANYGYTF	TGTGCCAGCAGCTCCATGGACGTTTACGCTAACTATGGCTACACCTTC
-	TRBV7-6	TRBJ1-1	-	CASSRSGTEAFF	TGTGCCAGCAGCCGGTCCGGCACTGAAGCTTTCTTT
-	TRBV9	TRBJ2-3	-	CASSVASTDTQYF	TGTGCCAGCAGCGTAGCCTCCACAGATACGCAGTATTTT
-	TRBV6-4	TRBJ1-2	-	CASSAEGGNGYTF	TGTGCCAGCAGTGCAGAGGGCGGGAACGGCTACACCTTC
-	TRBV29-1	TRBJ1-2	-	CSVEKTTYGYTF	TGCAGCGTTGAAAAGACAACCTATGGCTACACCTTC
TRBD1	TRBV15	TRBJ2-3	-	CATSNPQGWGTDTQYF	TGTGCCACCAGCAACCCACAGGGGTGGGGAACAGATACGCAGTATTTT
-	TRBV7-2	TRBJ1-1	-	CASSVQGLPDPFF	TGTGCCAGCAGCGTGCAGGGTCTCCCTGACCCTTTCTTT
-	TRBV18	TRBJ1-4	-	CASSSSTKNEKLFF	TGTGCCAGCTCAAGTTCCACTAAAAATGAAAAACTGTTTTTT
-	TRBV25-1	TRBJ1-2	-	CASSESGVGYGYTF	TGTGCCAGCAGTGAGTCAGGGGTTGGCTATGGCTACACCTTC
-	TRBV25-1	TRBJ2-7	-	CASSTIEGAYEQYF	TGTGCCAGCAGTACGATCGAGGGGGCCTACGAGCAGTACTTC
TRBD1	TRBV30	TRBJ1-2	-	CAWTVLGTGYGYTF	TGTGCCTGGACCGTTCTTGGGACAGGCTATGGCTACACCTTC
TRBD2	TRBV4-3	TRBJ2-2	-	CASSRTSGGGGELFF	TGCGCCAGCAGCCGGACTAGCGGGGGTGGCGGGGAGCTGTTTTTT
TRBD1	TRBV29-1	TRBJ2-7	-	CSVEVAGGYEQYF	TGCAGCGTTGAAGTGGCAGGGGGCTACGAGCAGTACTTC
-	TRBV4-1	TRBJ2-7	-	CASSQVEGVEQYF	TGCGCCAGCAGCCAAGTGGAGGGGGTCGAGCAGTACTTC
-	TRBV18	TRBJ1-2	-	CASSPSSDYYGYTF	TGTGCCAGCTCACCCTCATCGGACTACTATGGCTACACCTTC
TRBD2	TRBV25-1	TRBJ2-7	-	CASSESRGIEQYF	TGTGCCAGCAGTGAATCGCGGGGGATCGAGCAGTACTTC
-	TRBV11-3	TRBJ2-5	-	CASSYTGGAQETQYF	TGTGCCAGCAGCTACACCGGAGGGGCCCAAGAGACCCAGTACTTC
TRBD1	TRBV4-2	TRBJ1-5	few	CASSQPDRDNQPQHF	TGTGCCAGCAGCCAACCTGACAGGGACAATCAGCCCCAGCATTTT
-	TRBV29-1	TRBJ2-3	-	CSVTVGTQYF	TGCAGCGTAACAGTGGGTACGCAGTATTTT
-	TRBV29-1	TRBJ1-2	-	CSVAQATNYGYTF	TGCAGCGTTGCACAGGCTACTAACTATGGCTACACCTTC
TRBD2	TRBV4-3	TRBJ2-1	-	CASSQLQVAGGPGEQFF	TGCGCCAGCAGCCAGTTGCAGGTGGCGGGGGGGCCGGGTGAGCAGTTCTTC
-	TRBV2	TRBJ1-2	-	CASSLRDGYGYTF	TGTGCCAGCAGCCTGCGGGACGGCTATGGCTACACCTTC
-	TRBV5-6	TRBJ1-2	-	CASSLRQNYGYTF	TGTGCCAGCAGCTTGAGACAGAACTATGGCTACACCTTC
-	TRBV25-1	TRBJ1-6	-	CASSGITGNSPLHF	TGTGCCAGCAGTGGCATCACAGGGAATTCACCCCTCCACTTT
-	TRBV5-4	TRBJ2-6	-	CASSTRDRSSGANVLTF	TGTGCCAGCAGCACGAGGGACCGTAGCTCTGGGGCCAACGTCCTGACTTTC
TRBD1	TRBV9	TRBJ2-1	-	CASSGRLGQGSDEQFF	TGTGCCAGCAGCGGCCGATTGGGACAGGGGTCGGATGAGCAGTTCTTC